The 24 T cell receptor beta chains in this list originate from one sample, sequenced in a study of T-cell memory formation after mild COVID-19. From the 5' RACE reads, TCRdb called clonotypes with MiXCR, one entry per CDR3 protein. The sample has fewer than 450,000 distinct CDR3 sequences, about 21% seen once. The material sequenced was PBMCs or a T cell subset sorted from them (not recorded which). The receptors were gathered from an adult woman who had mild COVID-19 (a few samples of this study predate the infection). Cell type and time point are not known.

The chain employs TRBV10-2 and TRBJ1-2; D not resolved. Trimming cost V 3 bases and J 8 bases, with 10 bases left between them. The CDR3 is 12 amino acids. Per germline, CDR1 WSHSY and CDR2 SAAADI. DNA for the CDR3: TGCGCCAGCAGTGACCAAGTTATGGGCTACACCTTC. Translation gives CASSDQVMGYTF.

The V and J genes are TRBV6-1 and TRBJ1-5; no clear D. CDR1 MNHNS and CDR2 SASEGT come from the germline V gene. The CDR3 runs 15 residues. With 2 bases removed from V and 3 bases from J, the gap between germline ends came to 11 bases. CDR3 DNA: TGTGCCAGCAGTGAATGGACGGGGAACAATCAGCCCCAGCATTTT. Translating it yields CASSEWTGNNQPQHF.

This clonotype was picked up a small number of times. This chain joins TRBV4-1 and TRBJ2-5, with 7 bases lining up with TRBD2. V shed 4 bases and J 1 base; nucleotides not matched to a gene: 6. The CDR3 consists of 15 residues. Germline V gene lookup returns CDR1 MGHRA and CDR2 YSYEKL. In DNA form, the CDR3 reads TGCGCCAGCAGCCTTGTGGGGGGGACCCAAGAGACCCAGTACTTC. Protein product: CASSLVGGTQETQYF.

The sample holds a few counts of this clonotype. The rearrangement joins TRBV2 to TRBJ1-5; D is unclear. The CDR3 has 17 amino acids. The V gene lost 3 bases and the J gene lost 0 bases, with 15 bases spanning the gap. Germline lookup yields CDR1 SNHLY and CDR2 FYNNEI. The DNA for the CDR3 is TGTGCCAGCAGTGACTTAGGGTTTGGAGATAGCAATCAGCCCCAGCATTTT. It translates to CASSDLGFGDSNQPQHF.

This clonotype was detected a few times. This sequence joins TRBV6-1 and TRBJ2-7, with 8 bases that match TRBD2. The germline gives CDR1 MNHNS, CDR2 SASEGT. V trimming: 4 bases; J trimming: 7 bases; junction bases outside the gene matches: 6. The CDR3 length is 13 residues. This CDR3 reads CASSASGRIEQYF. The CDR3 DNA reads TGTGCCAGCAGTGCCAGCGGGAGAATAGAGCAGTACTTC.

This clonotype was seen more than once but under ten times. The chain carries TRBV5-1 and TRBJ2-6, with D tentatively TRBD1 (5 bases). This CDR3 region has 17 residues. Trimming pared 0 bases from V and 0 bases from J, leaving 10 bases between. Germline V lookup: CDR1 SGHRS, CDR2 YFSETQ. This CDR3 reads CASSLEGALSGANVLTF. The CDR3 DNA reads TGCGCCAGCAGCTTGGAAGGGGCCCTCTCTGGGGCCAACGTCCTGACTTTC.

The CDR3 protein is CASSSGQGPGAQYF. The CDR3 nucleotides read TGTGCCAGCAGTTCCGGACAGGGCCCGGGGGCCCAGTACTTC. The gene calls are TRBV27 and TRBJ2-5; 8 bases match TRBD1. The CDR3 runs to 14 residues. Looked up from germline, CDR1 is MNHEY and CDR2 is SMNVEV (reference sequence). V was pared by 4 bases and J by 9 bases, with 10 bases of the junction left unmatched.

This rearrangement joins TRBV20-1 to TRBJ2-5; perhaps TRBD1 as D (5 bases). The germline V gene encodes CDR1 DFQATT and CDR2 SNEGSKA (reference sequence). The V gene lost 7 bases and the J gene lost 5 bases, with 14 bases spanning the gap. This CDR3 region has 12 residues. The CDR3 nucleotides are TGCAGTGTTCCCGACAGTCTGGAGACCCAGTACTTC. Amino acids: CSVPDSLETQYF.

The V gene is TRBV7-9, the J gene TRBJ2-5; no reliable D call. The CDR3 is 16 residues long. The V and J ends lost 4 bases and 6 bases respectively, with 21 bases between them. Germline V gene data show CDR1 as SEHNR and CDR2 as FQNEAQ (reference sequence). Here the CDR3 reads CASSSIDPKWAKTQYF. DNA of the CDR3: TGTGCCAGCAGCTCCATCGACCCCAAGTGGGCGAAGACCCAGTACTTC.

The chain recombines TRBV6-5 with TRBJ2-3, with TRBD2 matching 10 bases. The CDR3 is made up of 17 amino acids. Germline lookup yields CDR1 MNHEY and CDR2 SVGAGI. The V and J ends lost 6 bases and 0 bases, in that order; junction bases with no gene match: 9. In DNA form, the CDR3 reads TGTGCCAGCAGAAGGCTGGTTAGCGGGGGGAGCACAGATACGCAGTATTTT. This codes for CASRRLVSGGSTDTQYF.

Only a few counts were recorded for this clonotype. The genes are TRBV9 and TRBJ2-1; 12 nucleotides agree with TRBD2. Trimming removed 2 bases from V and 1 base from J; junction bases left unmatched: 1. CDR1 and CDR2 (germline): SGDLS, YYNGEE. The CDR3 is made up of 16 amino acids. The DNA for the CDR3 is TGTGCCAGCAGCGTTCTAGCGGGGGGGTCCTACAATGAGCAGTTCTTC. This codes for CASSVLAGGSYNEQFF.

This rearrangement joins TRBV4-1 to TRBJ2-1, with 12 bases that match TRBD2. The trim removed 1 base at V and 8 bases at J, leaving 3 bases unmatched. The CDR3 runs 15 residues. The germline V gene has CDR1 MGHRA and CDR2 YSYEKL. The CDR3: CASSQAASGGDEQFF. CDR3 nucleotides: TGCGCCAGCAGCCAAGCAGCTAGCGGGGGGGATGAGCAGTTCTTC.

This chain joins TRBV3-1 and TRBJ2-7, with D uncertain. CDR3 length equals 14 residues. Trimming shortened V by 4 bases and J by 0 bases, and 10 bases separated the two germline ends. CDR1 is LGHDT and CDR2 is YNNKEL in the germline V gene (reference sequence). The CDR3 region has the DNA TGTGCCAGCAGCCCCACTCACAGCTCCTACGAGCAGTACTTC. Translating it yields CASSPTHSSYEQYF.

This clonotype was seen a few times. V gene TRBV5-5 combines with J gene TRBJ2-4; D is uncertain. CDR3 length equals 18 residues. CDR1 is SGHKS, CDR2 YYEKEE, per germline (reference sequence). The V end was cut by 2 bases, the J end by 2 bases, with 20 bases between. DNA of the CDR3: TGTGCCAGCAGCTTCATTGGGTTTTCTGGCCAGTCCAAAAACATTCAGTACTTC. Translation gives CASSFIGFSGQSKNIQYF.

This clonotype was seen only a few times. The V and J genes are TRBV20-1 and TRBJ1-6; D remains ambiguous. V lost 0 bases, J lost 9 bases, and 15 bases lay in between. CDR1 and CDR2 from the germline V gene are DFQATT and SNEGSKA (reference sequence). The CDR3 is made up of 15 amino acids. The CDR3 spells CSARELPRGSSPLHF. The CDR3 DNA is TGCAGTGCTAGAGAGTTGCCCCGGGGAAGTTCACCCCTCCACTTT.

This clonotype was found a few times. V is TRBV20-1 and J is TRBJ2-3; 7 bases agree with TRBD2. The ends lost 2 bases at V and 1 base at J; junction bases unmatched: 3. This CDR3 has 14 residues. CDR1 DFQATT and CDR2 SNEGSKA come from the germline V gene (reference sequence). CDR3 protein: CSARTSARTDTQYF. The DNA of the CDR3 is TGCAGTGCTAGAACTAGCGCTCGCACAGATACGCAGTATTTT.

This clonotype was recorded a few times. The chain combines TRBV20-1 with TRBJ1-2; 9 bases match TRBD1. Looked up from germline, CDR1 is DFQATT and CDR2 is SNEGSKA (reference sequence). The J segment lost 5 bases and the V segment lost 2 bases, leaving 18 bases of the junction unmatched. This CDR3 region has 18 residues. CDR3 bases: TGCAGTGCTAGAATATCAGTTACAGGGGGCAGTACTGGGTATGGCTACACCTTC. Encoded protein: CSARISVTGGSTGYGYTF.

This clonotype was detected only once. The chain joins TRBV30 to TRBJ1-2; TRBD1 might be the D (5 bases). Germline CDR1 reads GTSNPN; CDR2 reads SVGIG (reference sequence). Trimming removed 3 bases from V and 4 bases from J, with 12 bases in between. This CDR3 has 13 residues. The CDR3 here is CAWRATGGYGYTF. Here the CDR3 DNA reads TGTGCCTGGAGGGCCACGGGGGGCTATGGCTACACCTTC.

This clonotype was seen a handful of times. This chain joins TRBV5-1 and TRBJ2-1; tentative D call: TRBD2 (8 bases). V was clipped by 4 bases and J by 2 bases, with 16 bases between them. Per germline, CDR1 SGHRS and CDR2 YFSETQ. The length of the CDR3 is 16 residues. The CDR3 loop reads CASSTGGTVAYNEQFF. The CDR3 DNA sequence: TGCGCCAGCAGCACGGGAGGGACAGTCGCCTACAATGAGCAGTTCTTC.

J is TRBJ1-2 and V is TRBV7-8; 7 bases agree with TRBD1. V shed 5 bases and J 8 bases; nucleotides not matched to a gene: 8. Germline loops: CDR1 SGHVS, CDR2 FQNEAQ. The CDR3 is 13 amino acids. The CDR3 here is CASSAEGANGYTF. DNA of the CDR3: TGTGCCAGCAGCGCCGAGGGGGCTAACGGCTACACCTTC.

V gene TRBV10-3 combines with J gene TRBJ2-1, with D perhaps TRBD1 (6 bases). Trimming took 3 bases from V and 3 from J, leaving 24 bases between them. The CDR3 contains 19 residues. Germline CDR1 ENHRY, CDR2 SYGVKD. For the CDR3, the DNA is TGTGCCATCAGTGATCCAGCCGGCCCAACAGGGACCGACTACAATGAGCAGTTCTTC. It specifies CAISDPAGPTGTDYNEQFF.

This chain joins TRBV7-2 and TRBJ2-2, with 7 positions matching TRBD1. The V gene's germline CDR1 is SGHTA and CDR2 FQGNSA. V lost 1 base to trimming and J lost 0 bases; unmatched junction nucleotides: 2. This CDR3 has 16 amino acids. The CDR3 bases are TGTGCCAGCAGCTTAGACAGGGGTACGAACACCGGGGAGCTGTTTTTT. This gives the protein CASSLDRGTNTGELFF.

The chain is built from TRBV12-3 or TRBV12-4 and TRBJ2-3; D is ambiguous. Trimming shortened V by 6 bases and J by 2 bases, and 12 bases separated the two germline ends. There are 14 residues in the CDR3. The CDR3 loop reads CASSLSNPTDTQYF. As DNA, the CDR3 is TGTGCCAGCAGCCTCAGTAACCCCACAGATACGCAGTATTTT.

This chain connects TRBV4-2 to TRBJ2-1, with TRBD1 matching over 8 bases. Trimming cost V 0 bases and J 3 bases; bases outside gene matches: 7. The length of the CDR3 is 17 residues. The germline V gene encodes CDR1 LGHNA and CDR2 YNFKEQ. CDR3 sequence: CASSQDFGTGGYNEQFF. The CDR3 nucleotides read TGTGCCAGCAGCCAAGATTTCGGAACAGGGGGCTACAATGAGCAGTTCTTC.